The TCR beta chain under discussion was sequenced for a study of T-cell memory formation after mild COVID-19. Notes on the study in general: Later expanders leaned CD4+, whereas clones that contracted between day 15 and 85 were balanced CD4/CD8.

TCRdb redid the calling of the 5' RACE reads with MiXCR, one entry per CDR3 protein. The data contain roughly 190,000 distinct CDR3 sequences, more than 9% of them singletons. CDR1 is LNHDA and CDR2 is SQIVND in the germline V gene (reference sequence). Trimming cost V 4 bases and J 6 bases, with 10 bases left between them. CDR3 length: 13 amino acids. This clonotype appeared a few times. The antigen is not known. The sample comprised PBMCs or a T cell subset sorted from them (not recorded which). The chain recombines TRBV19 with TRBJ1-5; D remains unclear. The sequence was collected from a man in his late teens or twenties who had mild COVID-19 (a few samples of this study predate the infection). Cell type and time point are not known. The CDR3 is CASSKVQIQPQHF. DNA for the CDR3: TGTGCCAGTAGTAAGGTACAGATTCAGCCCCAGCATTTT.